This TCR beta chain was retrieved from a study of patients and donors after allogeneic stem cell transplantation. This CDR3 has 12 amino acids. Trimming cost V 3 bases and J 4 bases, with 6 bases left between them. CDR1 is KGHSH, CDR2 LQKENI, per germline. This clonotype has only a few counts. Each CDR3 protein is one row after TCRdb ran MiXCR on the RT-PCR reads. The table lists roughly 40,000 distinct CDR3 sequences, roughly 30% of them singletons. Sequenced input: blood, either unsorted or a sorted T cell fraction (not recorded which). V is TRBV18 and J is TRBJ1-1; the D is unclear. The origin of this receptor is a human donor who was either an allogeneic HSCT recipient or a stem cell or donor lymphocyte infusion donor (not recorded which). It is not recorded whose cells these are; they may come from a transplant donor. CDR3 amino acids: CASSPGSTEAFF. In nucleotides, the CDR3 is TGTGCCAGCTCACCGGGAAGCACTGAAGCTTTCTTT.